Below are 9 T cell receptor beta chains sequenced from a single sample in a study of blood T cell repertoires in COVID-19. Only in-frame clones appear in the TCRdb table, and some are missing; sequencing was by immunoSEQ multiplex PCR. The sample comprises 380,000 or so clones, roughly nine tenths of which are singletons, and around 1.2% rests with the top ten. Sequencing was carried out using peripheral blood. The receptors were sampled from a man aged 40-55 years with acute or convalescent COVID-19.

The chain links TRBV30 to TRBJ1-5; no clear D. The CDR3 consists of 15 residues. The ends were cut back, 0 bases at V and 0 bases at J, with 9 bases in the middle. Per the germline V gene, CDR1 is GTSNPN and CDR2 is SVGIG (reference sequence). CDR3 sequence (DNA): TGTGCCTGGAGTGTTGGGAGGACTAGCAATCAGCCCCAGCATTTT. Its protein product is CAWSVGRTSNQPQHF.

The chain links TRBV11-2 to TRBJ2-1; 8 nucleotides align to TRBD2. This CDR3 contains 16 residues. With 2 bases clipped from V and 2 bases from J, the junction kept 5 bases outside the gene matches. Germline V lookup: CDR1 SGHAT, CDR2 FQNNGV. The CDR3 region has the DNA TGTGCCAGCAGCTTATCCGGCGGGGGGCCCTACAATGAGCAGTTCTTC. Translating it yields CASSLSGGGPYNEQFF.

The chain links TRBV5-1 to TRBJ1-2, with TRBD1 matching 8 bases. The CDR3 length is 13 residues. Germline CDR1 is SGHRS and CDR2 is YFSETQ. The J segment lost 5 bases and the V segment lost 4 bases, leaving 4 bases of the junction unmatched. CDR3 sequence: CASSPDRGYGYTF. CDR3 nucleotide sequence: TGCGCCAGCAGCCCCGACAGGGGTTATGGCTACACCTTC.

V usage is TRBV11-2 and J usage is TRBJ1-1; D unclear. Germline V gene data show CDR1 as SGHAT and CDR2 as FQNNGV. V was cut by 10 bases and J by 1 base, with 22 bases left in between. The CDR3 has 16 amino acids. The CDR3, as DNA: TGTGCCACCAGGAGGGCCAACATTGTTGAGAACACTGAAGCTTTCTTT. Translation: CATRRANIVENTEAFF. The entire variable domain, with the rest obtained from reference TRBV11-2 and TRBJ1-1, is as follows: EAGVAQSPRYKIIEKRQSVAFWCNPISGHATLYWYQQILGQGPKLLIQFQNNGVVDDSQLPKDRFSAERLKGVDSTLKIQPAKLEDSAVYLCATRRANIVENTEAFFGQGTRLTVV.

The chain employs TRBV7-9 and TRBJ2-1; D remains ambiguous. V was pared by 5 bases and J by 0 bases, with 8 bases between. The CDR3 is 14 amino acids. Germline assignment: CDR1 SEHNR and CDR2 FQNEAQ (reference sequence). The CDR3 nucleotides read TGTGCCAGCAGCCCCTCTAGCTCCTACAATGAGCAGTTCTTC. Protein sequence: CASSPSSSYNEQFF.

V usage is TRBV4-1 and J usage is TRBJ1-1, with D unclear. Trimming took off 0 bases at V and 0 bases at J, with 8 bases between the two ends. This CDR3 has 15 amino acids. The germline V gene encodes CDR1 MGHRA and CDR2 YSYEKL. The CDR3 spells CASSQEHSMNTEAFF. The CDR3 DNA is TGCGCCAGCAGCCAAGAACATAGCATGAACACTGAAGCTTTCTTT.

The DNA of the CDR3 is TGTGCCAGCAGTCTAGTGACTAGCAATCTCAATGAGCAGTTCTTC. This encodes CASSLVTSNLNEQFF. V is TRBV28 and J is TRBJ2-1, with 7 bases fitting TRBD2. V dropped 5 bases and J dropped 6; count of bases not matched to a gene: 10. Germline CDR1 MDHEN, CDR2 SYDVKM. This CDR3 region has 15 residues.

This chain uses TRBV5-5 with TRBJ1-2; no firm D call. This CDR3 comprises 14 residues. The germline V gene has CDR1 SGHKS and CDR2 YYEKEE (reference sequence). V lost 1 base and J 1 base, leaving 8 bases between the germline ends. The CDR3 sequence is CASSLSQVNYGYTF. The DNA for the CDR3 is TGTGCCAGCAGCTTGTCTCAGGTTAACTATGGCTACACCTTC.

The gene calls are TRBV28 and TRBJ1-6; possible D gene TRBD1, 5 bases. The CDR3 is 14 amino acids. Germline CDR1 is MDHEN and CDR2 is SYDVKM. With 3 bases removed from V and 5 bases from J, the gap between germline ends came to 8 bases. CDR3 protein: CASSLGRDNSPLHF. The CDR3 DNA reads TGTGCCAGCAGTTTGGGCAGGGATAATTCACCCCTCCACTTT.